The rows below give T cell receptor beta chains drawn from one sample of a study of cytomegalovirus exposure and HLA in healthy donors. Only in-frame clones appear in the TCRdb table, and some are missing; sequencing was by immunoSEQ multiplex PCR. Of approximately 170,000 clones listed, less than 85% were seen once; the top ten hold about 5%. Sequenced: PBMCs. The receptor source for this set is a man in his thirties or forties in good health and CMV-seropositive. Each CDR3 is given with its conserved first and last residue. Fields, in order: clone size, J gene, V gene, D gene, CDR3 DNA, CDR3 protein. The D gene is left open where the match is weak. Clone size, where shown, is once, few, many, or a class for clones that have expanded.

clone size: NA; J gene: TRBJ2-3; V gene: TRBV5-4; D gene: TRBD2; CDR3 DNA: TGTGCCACGGAAGCGGGGGGCACAGATACGCAGTATTTT; CDR3 protein: CATEAGGTDTQYF
clone size: NA; J gene: TRBJ1-6; V gene: TRBV9; D gene: NA; CDR3 DNA: TGTGCCAGCGGGGCGGGATCTAAAACTTATAATTCACCCCTCCACTTT; CDR3 protein: CASGAGSKTYNSPLHF
clone size: NA; J gene: TRBJ1-5; V gene: TRBV7-9; D gene: NA; CDR3 DNA: TGTGCCAGCAGCTGGGACACAAGCAATCAGCCCCAGCATTTT; CDR3 protein: CASSWDTSNQPQHF
clone size: few; J gene: TRBJ1-6; V gene: TRBV29-1; D gene: TRBD1; CDR3 DNA: TGCAGCGTTGCCGGGACAGAGGATTCACCCCTCCACTTT; CDR3 protein: CSVAGTEDSPLHF
clone size: NA; J gene: TRBJ2-5; V gene: TRBV5-1; D gene: TRBD1; CDR3 DNA: TGCGCCAGCAGCTTGGTGTCATCCCGGGACAGAGAGAGGGAGACCCAGTACTTC; CDR3 protein: CASSLVSSRDRERETQYF
clone size: NA; J gene: TRBJ2-1; V gene: TRBV30; D gene: NA; CDR3 DNA: TGTGCCTGGAGTGTACATCCCTGGGCTAGTCGGGGCAATGAGCAGTTCTTC; CDR3 protein: CAWSVHPWASRGNEQFF
clone size: NA; J gene: TRBJ2-1; V gene: TRBV5-1; D gene: TRBD2; CDR3 DNA: TGCGCCAGCTATCCGGGACTAGCGGGATTCAATGAGCAGTTCTTC; CDR3 protein: CASYPGLAGFNEQFF
clone size: NA; J gene: TRBJ2-4; V gene: TRBV25-1; D gene: NA; CDR3 DNA: TGTGCCAGCAGTGAAACCCCAGGACGGAGGACAGCCAAAAACATTCAGTACTTC; CDR3 protein: CASSETPGRRTAKNIQYF
clone size: once; J gene: TRBJ2-1; V gene: TRBV7-3; D gene: TRBD2; CDR3 DNA: TGTGCCAGCAGCTCCGGACTAGCGGGGACCTACAATGAGCAGTTCTTC; CDR3 protein: CASSSGLAGTYNEQFF
clone size: once; J gene: TRBJ1-5; V gene: TRBV5-6; D gene: TRBD1; CDR3 DNA: TGTGCCAGCAGCTCACAGGGGGGTTGGCAGCCCCAGCATTTT; CDR3 protein: CASSSQGGWQPQHF
clone size: NA; J gene: TRBJ2-7; V gene: TRBV28; D gene: TRBD1; CDR3 DNA: TGTGCCAGCAGAAGTGCCGGGACAGGAGCCCACGAGCAGTACTTC; CDR3 protein: CASRSAGTGAHEQYF
clone size: NA; J gene: TRBJ2-1; V gene: TRBV7-8; D gene: NA; CDR3 DNA: TGTGCCAGCAGCTCCGTGTATGGAGTGAGCTCCTACAATGAGCAGTTCTTC; CDR3 protein: CASSSVYGVSSYNEQFF
clone size: NA; J gene: TRBJ2-5; V gene: TRBV19; D gene: TRBD2; CDR3 DNA: TGTGCCAGTAGTAGTCTAGCGGGGGGACCTCGGGGGACCCAGTACTTC; CDR3 protein: CASSSLAGGPRGTQYF
clone size: NA; J gene: TRBJ2-1; V gene: TRBV11-2; D gene: TRBD2; CDR3 DNA: TGTGCCAGCAGCTTGGCTCTAGCGGGGGGCCCCTCCTACAATGAGCAGTTCTTC; CDR3 protein: CASSLALAGGPSYNEQFF
clone size: NA; J gene: TRBJ2-7; V gene: TRBV4-1; D gene: TRBD1; CDR3 DNA: TGCGCCAGCAGCCTCCGACAGGGGGACGACGAGCAGTACTTC; CDR3 protein: CASSLRQGDDEQYF
clone size: NA; J gene: TRBJ1-1; V gene: TRBV19; D gene: TRBD1; CDR3 DNA: TGTGCCAGTAGTCGAGGACAGGGAGTTCGCACTGAAGCTTTCTTT; CDR3 protein: CASSRGQGVRTEAFF
clone size: NA; J gene: TRBJ1-2; V gene: TRBV10-3; D gene: NA; CDR3 DNA: TGTGCCATCAGTGATCCTCGGACAGCCCTCTATGGCTACACCTTC; CDR3 protein: CAISDPRTALYGYTF
clone size: NA; J gene: TRBJ1-6; V gene: TRBV27; D gene: NA; CDR3 DNA: TGTGCCAGCAGCCAATGGGAAGTAGGGGCCCTCCACTTT; CDR3 protein: CASSQWEVGALHF
clone size: NA; J gene: TRBJ2-4; V gene: TRBV6-1; D gene: NA; CDR3 DNA: TGTGCCAGCAGTGAAGCTTGGCAGGAAATAGCCAAAAACATTCAGTACTTC; CDR3 protein: CASSEAWQEIAKNIQYF
clone size: NA; J gene: TRBJ2-7; V gene: TRBV5-6; D gene: NA; CDR3 DNA: TGTGCCAGCACCTTGAAGGGACAACTCGGCCTCGAGCAGTACTTC; CDR3 protein: CASTLKGQLGLEQYF
clone size: NA; J gene: TRBJ1-5; V gene: TRBV5-6; D gene: NA; CDR3 DNA: TGTGCCAGCAGCTTGGCAGGAAGCAATCAGCCCCAGCATTTT; CDR3 protein: CASSLAGSNQPQHF
clone size: NA; J gene: TRBJ2-7; V gene: TRBV4-2; D gene: TRBD2; CDR3 DNA: TGTGCCAGCAGCCACCAACTAGCGGGGGGCCAGATCGACCCCTACGAGCAGTACTTC; CDR3 protein: CASSHQLAGGQIDPYEQYF
clone size: NA; J gene: TRBJ1-4; V gene: TRBV7-2; D gene: NA; CDR3 DNA: TGTGCCAGCAGCTTAGGGCCGAAGGGGGCTAATGAAAAACTGTTTTTT; CDR3 protein: CASSLGPKGANEKLFF
clone size: NA; J gene: TRBJ2-7; V gene: TRBV25-1; D gene: NA; CDR3 DNA: TGTGCCAGCGGCAGGGTGGAAACTCCCGAGCAGTACTTC; CDR3 protein: CASGRVETPEQYF
clone size: NA; J gene: TRBJ2-1; V gene: TRBV28; D gene: NA; CDR3 DNA: TGTGCCAGTGAGGGGGGGGATGAGCAGTTCTTC; CDR3 protein: CASEGGDEQFF
clone size: NA; J gene: TRBJ2-1; V gene: TRBV2; D gene: NA; CDR3 DNA: TGTGCCAGCAACGGGATGGCGTTAATTGAGCAGTTCTTC; CDR3 protein: CASNGMALIEQFF
clone size: few; J gene: TRBJ1-4; V gene: TRBV6-5; D gene: NA; CDR3 DNA: TGTGCCAGCAGAACGGACCCGAGCGGCGAAAAACTGTTTTTT; CDR3 protein: CASRTDPSGEKLFF
clone size: NA; J gene: TRBJ2-1; V gene: TRBV11-3; D gene: NA; CDR3 DNA: TGTGCCAGCAGCCACGCTCGGAGTGAGCAGTTCTTC; CDR3 protein: CASSHARSEQFF
clone size: NA; J gene: TRBJ2-7; V gene: TRBV28; D gene: NA; CDR3 DNA: TGTGCCAGCAGACTCTCCTACGAGCAGTACTTC; CDR3 protein: CASRLSYEQYF
clone size: NA; J gene: TRBJ1-6; V gene: TRBV21-1; D gene: NA; CDR3 DNA: TGTGCCAGCAGCAAAGCAGTTGGGGGCCGCAGGGAGTATAATTCACCCCTCCACTTT; CDR3 protein: CASSKAVGGRREYNSPLHF
clone size: NA; J gene: TRBJ1-4; V gene: TRBV11-2; D gene: NA; CDR3 DNA: TGTGCCAGCAGCTTAGGGACATCTCGTAATGAAAAACTGTTTTTT; CDR3 protein: CASSLGTSRNEKLFF
clone size: few; J gene: TRBJ2-7; V gene: TRBV7-2; D gene: TRBD2; CDR3 DNA: TGTGCCAGCAGCGGGGGGGTCTACGAGCAGTACTTC; CDR3 protein: CASSGGVYEQYF
clone size: NA; J gene: TRBJ1-1; V gene: TRBV27; D gene: NA; CDR3 DNA: TGTGCCAGCAGTTTAAATCAGGGGCTGGCTGAAGCTTTCTTT; CDR3 protein: CASSLNQGLAEAFF
clone size: few; J gene: TRBJ2-7; V gene: TRBV7-9; D gene: TRBD2; CDR3 DNA: TGTGCCAGCACCACAGCGGGAGACGGCTCCTACGAGCAGTACTTC; CDR3 protein: CASTTAGDGSYEQYF
clone size: NA; J gene: TRBJ2-3; V gene: TRBV7-3; D gene: NA; CDR3 DNA: TGTGCCAGCAGCTTATTTCAGGGGTCAGATACGCAGTATTTT; CDR3 protein: CASSLFQGSDTQYF
clone size: NA; J gene: TRBJ2-3; V gene: TRBV6-5; D gene: TRBD2; CDR3 DNA: TGTGCCAGCAGGGTCAGCGGGGGGATGGCAGATACGCAGTATTTT; CDR3 protein: CASRVSGGMADTQYF
clone size: few; J gene: TRBJ1-2; V gene: TRBV30; D gene: TRBD1; CDR3 DNA: TGTGCCTGGAGTACCCCGGACAGGGTATACTATGGCTACACCTTC; CDR3 protein: CAWSTPDRVYYGYTF
clone size: NA; J gene: TRBJ2-1; V gene: TRBV30; D gene: TRBD2; CDR3 DNA: TGTGCCTGGTCAGATCGGGGGGGGGCTGAGCAGTTCTTC; CDR3 protein: CAWSDRGGAEQFF
clone size: NA; J gene: TRBJ1-2; V gene: TRBV5-4; D gene: TRBD1; CDR3 DNA: TGTGCCAGCAGCTCACGACAGGGGCGAGTTGACTACACCTTC; CDR3 protein: CASSSRQGRVDYTF
clone size: NA; J gene: TRBJ2-2; V gene: TRBV5-1; D gene: TRBD1; CDR3 DNA: TGCGCCAGCAGCTTCAGGGGGCAGGTCACCGGGGAGCTGTTTTTT; CDR3 protein: CASSFRGQVTGELFF
clone size: NA; J gene: TRBJ2-1; V gene: TRBV7-9; D gene: NA; CDR3 DNA: TGTGCCAGCAGCTTTCACAGCAATGAGCAGTTCTTC; CDR3 protein: CASSFHSNEQFF
clone size: NA; J gene: TRBJ2-2; V gene: TRBV4-3; D gene: TRBD2; CDR3 DNA: TGCGCCAGCAGCCCGGGGGGAGGCACCGGGGAGCTGTTTTTT; CDR3 protein: CASSPGGGTGELFF
clone size: NA; J gene: TRBJ2-1; V gene: TRBV4-3; D gene: TRBD2; CDR3 DNA: TGCGCCAGCAGCCAAGATCAGCTAGCGGGGGGCCGCTCCTACAATGAGCAGTTCTTC; CDR3 protein: CASSQDQLAGGRSYNEQFF
clone size: NA; J gene: TRBJ2-5; V gene: TRBV29-1; D gene: TRBD1; CDR3 DNA: TGCAGCGTTGGCCCTGGACAGGGGGCGATCCAAGAGACCCAGTACTTC; CDR3 protein: CSVGPGQGAIQETQYF
clone size: few; J gene: TRBJ1-2; V gene: TRBV7-9; D gene: TRBD1; CDR3 DNA: TGTGCCAGCAGTCCTCCTGGACAGGGCTATGGCTACACCTTC; CDR3 protein: CASSPPGQGYGYTF
clone size: NA; J gene: TRBJ2-7; V gene: TRBV6-5; D gene: TRBD2; CDR3 DNA: TGTGCCAGCAGTTTCGGCGGGGGGCCATCCTACGAGCAGTACTTC; CDR3 protein: CASSFGGGPSYEQYF
clone size: once; J gene: TRBJ2-5; V gene: TRBV19; D gene: NA; CDR3 DNA: TGTGCCAGTAGTATAGGGGGGCAGCGGGAGACCCAGTACTTC; CDR3 protein: CASSIGGQRETQYF
clone size: large; J gene: TRBJ2-7; V gene: TRBV11-3; D gene: NA; CDR3 DNA: TGTGCCAGCAGCTTAGTATGGGGTCAGGGGAGCTCCTACGAGCAGTACTTC; CDR3 protein: CASSLVWGQGSSYEQYF
clone size: NA; J gene: TRBJ1-3; V gene: TRBV6-5; D gene: NA; CDR3 DNA: TGTGCCAGCAGTCCCCTTACTGGAAACACCATATATTTT; CDR3 protein: CASSPLTGNTIYF
clone size: NA; J gene: TRBJ1-2; V gene: TRBV6-1; D gene: NA; CDR3 DNA: TGTGCCAGCAGTGAAGCTTTTGGGGGCGGCTATGGCTACACCTTC; CDR3 protein: CASSEAFGGGYGYTF